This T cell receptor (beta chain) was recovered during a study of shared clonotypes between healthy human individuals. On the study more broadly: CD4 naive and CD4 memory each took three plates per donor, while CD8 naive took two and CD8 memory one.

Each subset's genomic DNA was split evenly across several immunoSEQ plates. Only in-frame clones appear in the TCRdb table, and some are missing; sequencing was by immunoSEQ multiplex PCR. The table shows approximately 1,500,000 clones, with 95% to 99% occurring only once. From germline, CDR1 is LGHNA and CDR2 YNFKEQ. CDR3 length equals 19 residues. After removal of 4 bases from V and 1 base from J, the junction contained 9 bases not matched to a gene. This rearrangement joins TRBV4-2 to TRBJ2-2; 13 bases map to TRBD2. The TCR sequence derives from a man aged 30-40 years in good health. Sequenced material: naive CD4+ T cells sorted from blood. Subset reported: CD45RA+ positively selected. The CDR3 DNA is TGTGCCAGCAGCCCAGAGTGGGGACTAGCGGGAAAGAACACCGGGGAGCTGTTTTTT. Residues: CASSPEWGLAGKNTGELFF.